Listed below are T cell receptor beta chains from one sample, sequenced in a study of OX40 agonist ivuxolimab in advanced cancers. Clones were sequenced by immunoSEQ multiplex PCR, and TCRdb holds only the in-frame ones, with some missing. The sample lists under 25,000 clones, more than 80% seen once, with 10% to 15% in the top ten. The starting material was CD4+ or CD8+ T cells sorted from blood, obtained in a trial of the OX40 agonist ivuxolimab. These receptors came from an adult with an advanced solid tumor such as melanoma, head and neck, liver or kidney cancer. CDR3s leave out the opening cysteine and the closing phenylalanine or tryptophan. Each record gives: D gene, J gene, V gene, CDR3 protein. D genes are given only for firm matches.

>TRBD2|TRBJ2-3|TRBV28
ASSLGVAGVRDTQY
>.|TRBJ2-7|TRBV6-1
ASSEPRIPYEQY
>.|TRBJ2-1|TRBV11-2
ASSPGRVVEQF
>.|TRBJ1-4|TRBV5-1
ASSLWPTTNEKLF
>.|TRBJ1-1|TRBV28
ASSPLSENTEAF
>.|TRBJ1-2|TRBV27
ASSPWGGRYDYT
>.|TRBJ1-3|TRBV14
ASSLGRGNTIY
>.|TRBJ2-7|TRBV30
AWSLGPYEQY
>.|TRBJ1-5|TRBV7-9
ASSSDPSNQPQH
>.|TRBJ1-5|TRBV7-6
ASSRRGQNQPQH
>.|TRBJ1-1|TRBV6-5
ASSYSGTNTEAF
>.|TRBJ2-6|TRBV7-1
ASSYGLRGQSRANVLT
>.|TRBJ2-7|TRBV27
ASINWAGSSYEQY
>TRBD1|TRBJ1-5|TRBV4-1
ASSQLLIQGMGQPQH
>.|TRBJ1-2|TRBV6-5
ASRPREVHGYT
>.|TRBJ1-1|TRBV7-9
ASTFRNTEAF
>.|TRBJ2-1|TRBV10-1
ASSLLRSYNEQF
>TRBD1|TRBJ1-4|TRBV4-2
ASSQAGGDRGPGEKLF
>.|TRBJ2-1|TRBV19
ASTVALYNEQF
>.|TRBJ2-1|TRBV25-1
ASSERGLGSYNEQF
>.|TRBJ2-1|TRBV5-1
ASSPGIGVNNEQF
>TRBD2|TRBJ2-7|TRBV27
ASSPELAGDYEQY
>.|TRBJ2-1|TRBV27
ASTQSVGNEQF
>.|TRBJ1-5|TRBV2
ASSFSVTRVDSNQPQH
>.|TRBJ2-7|TRBV6-8
ASSELPLFYEQY
>.|TRBJ2-5|TRBV15
ATSRSGGGPQETQY
>.|TRBJ2-3|TRBV7-8
ASSLGWRESDTQY
>.|TRBJ2-7|TRBV27
ASSLGAVSSYEQY
>TRBD2|TRBJ2-2|TRBV5-6
ASNSGLAPGELF
>TRBD2|TRBJ2-1|TRBV9
ASSGSGRAFYNEQF
>.|TRBJ1-2|TRBV7-2
ASTPRGEDGYT
>TRBD2|TRBJ2-5|TRBV2
ASSGTRGLEETQY
>TRBD2|TRBJ2-1|TRBV19
ASSIMAGGNEQF
>.|TRBJ2-7|TRBV7-2
ASTLRGDEQY
>.|TRBJ2-7|TRBV19
ASSIGGEQY
>.|TRBJ1-1|TRBV5-6
ASSQGSEAF
>.|TRBJ2-7|TRBV4-2
ASSHARGDSYEQY
>.|TRBJ1-4|TRBV5-1
ASSLARLNEKLF
>TRBD2|TRBJ2-1|TRBV14
ASSPTSGMGPYNEQF
>.|TRBJ1-6|TRBV19
ASTQGWGIYNSPLH
>.|TRBJ2-7|TRBV2
ASRMGGREQY
>.|TRBJ2-4|TRBV7-9
ASSLVPDGSEY
>.|TRBJ2-5|TRBV27
ASSGRGGETQY
>.|TRBJ1-1|TRBV6-5
ASSRGNTEAF
>TRBD2|TRBJ2-5|TRBV11-2
ASSFPTLLAGVRETQY
>.|TRBJ1-6|TRBV5-4
ASRSPPLH
>TRBD1|TRBJ1-2|TRBV13
ASSSDRDAPNYGYT
>.|TRBJ2-7|TRBV6-6
ASSYRGAPYEQY
>.|TRBJ2-7|TRBV11-2
ASKELGPPYEQY
>.|TRBJ2-7|TRBV1
TSSQESAGYCYEQY
>TRBD1|TRBJ2-7|TRBV29-1
SVVGTGDSYEQY
>.|TRBJ2-1|TRBV5-1
ASSFSYNEQF
>TRBD2|TRBJ2-7|TRBV15
ATSNPLAGPSYEQY
>TRBD2|TRBJ2-1|TRBV7-6
ASSTRPGGPLNEQF
>.|TRBJ1-5|TRBV5-5
ASSLENSNQPQH
>.|TRBJ1-4|TRBV6-1
ASRGINEKLF
>TRBD1|TRBJ1-5|TRBV28
ASNFEGASNQPQH
>TRBD2|TRBJ2-5|TRBV11-3
ASSSSGSGETQY
>TRBD2|TRBJ2-7|TRBV5-1
ASSTPGTSGGHPYEQY
>.|TRBJ2-7|TRBV6-6
ASSLRGGLDEQY